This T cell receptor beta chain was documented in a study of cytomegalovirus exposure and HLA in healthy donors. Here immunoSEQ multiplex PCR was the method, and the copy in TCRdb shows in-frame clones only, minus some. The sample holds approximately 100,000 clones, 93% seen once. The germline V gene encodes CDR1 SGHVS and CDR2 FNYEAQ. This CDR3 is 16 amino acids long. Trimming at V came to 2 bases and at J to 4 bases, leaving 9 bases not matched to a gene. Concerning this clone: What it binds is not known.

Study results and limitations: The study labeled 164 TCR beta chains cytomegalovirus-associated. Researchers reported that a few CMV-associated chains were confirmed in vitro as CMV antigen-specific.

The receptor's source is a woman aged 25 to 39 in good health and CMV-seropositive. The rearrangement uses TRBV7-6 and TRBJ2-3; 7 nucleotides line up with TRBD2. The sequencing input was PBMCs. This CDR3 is CASSLQLVGRADTQYF. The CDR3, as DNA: TGTGCCAGCAGCTTACAGCTAGTGGGGAGGGCAGATACGCAGTATTTT.